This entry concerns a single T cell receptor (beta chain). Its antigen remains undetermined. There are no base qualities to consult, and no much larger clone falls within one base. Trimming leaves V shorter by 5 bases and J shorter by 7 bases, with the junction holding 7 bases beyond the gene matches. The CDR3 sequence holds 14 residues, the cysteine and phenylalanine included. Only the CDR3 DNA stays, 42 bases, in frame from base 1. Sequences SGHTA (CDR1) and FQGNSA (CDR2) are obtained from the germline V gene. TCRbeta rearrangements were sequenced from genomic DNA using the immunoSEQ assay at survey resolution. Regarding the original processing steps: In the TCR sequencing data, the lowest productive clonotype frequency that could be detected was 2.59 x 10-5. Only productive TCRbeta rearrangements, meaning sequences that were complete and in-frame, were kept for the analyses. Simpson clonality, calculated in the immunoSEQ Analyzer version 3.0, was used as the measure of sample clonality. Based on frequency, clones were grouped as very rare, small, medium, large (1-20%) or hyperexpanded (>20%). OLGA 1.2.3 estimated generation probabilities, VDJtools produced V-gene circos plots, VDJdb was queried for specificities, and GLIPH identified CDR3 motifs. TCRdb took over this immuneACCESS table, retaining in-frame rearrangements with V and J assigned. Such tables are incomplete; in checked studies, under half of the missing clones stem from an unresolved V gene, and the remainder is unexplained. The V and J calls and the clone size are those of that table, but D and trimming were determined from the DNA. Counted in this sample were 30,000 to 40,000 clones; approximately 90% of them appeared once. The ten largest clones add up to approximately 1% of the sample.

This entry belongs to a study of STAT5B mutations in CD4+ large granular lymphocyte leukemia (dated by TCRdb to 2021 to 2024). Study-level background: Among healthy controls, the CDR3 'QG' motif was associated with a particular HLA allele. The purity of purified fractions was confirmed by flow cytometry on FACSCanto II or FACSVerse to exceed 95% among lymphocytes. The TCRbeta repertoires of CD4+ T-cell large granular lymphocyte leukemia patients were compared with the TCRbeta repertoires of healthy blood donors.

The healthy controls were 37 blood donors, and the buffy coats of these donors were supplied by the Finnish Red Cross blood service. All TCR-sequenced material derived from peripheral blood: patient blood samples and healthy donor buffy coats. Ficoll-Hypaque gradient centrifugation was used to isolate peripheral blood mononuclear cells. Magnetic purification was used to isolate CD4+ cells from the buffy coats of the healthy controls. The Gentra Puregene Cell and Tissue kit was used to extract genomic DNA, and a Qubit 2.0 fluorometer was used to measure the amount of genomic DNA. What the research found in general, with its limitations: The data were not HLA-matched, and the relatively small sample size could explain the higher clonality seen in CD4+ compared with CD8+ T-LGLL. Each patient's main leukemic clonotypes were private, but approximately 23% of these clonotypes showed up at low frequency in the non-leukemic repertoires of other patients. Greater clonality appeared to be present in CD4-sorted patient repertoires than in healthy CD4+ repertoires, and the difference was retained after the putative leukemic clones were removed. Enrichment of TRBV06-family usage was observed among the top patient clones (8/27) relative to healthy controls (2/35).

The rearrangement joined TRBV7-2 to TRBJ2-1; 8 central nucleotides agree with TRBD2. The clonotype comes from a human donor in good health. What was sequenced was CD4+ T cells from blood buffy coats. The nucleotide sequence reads TGTGCCAGCAGCCCGGGACTAGGCGTAAATGAGCAGTTCTTC. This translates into CASSPGLGVNEQFF.